The TCR beta chain described here comes from a study of identical twins. Regarding the study as a whole: Conclusions relied on cross-sectional statistical analysis, not following the same donors. The study found that models underestimated out-of-frame TCR alpha sharing in monozygotic twins.

This clonotype showed up just a few times. Antigen unknown. TCRdb reprocessed the 5' RACE reads via MiXCR and lists one record per CDR3 protein. This sample has about 490,000 distinct CDR3 sequences; around 15% occur once, and the top ten carry roughly 0.42%. All donors were healthy Caucasians. Germline-derived CDR1 and CDR2 are DFQATT and SNEGSKA (reference sequence). The CDR3 has 15 amino acids. Trimming took off 6 bases at V and 3 bases at J, with 19 bases between the two ends. This same sample was also taken into another study, of yellow fever vaccine responses in identical twins.

The sequenced material came from CD4+ T cells sorted from blood. This sequence was found in a young woman in good health. The chain recombines TRBV20-1 with TRBJ2-3; D unclear. DNA for the CDR3: TGCAGTGCGGATTCTAGGGTGCCGGAAACAGATACGCAGTATTTT. Translating gives CSADSRVPETDTQYF.